This is a list of T cell receptor beta chains from one sample in a study of cytomegalovirus exposure and HLA in healthy donors. Assay used: immunoSEQ multiplex PCR; TCRdb lists only in-frame clones, some missing. The sample carries 100,000 to 150,000 clones, roughly 89% recorded once. Sequencing input: PBMCs. The receptors here all came from a woman under 30 in good health and CMV-seronegative. The CDR3 runs from the conserved cysteine through the conserved F or W. The order of the fields is V gene, D gene, J gene, clone size, CDR3 protein, CDR3 DNA. A D gene is named only where the DNA matches it firmly. Not every row has a clone size; where given, it reads once, few, many or a size class.

>TRBV7-6|-|TRBJ1-6|few
CASSPREWSPLHF
TGTGCCAGCAGCCCCCGAGAGTGGTCACCCCTCCACTTT
>TRBV5-5|-|TRBJ1-4|-
CASSLAGQADEKLFF
TGTGCCAGCAGCTTGGCTGGTCAGGCAGACGAAAAACTGTTTTTT
>TRBV4-1|TRBD1|TRBJ1-3|-
CASSQDTGAQQNTIYF
TGCGCCAGCAGCCAAGATACAGGGGCCCAACAAAACACCATATATTTT
>TRBV7-7|-|TRBJ2-3|once
CASSLSTVKDTQYF
TGTGCTAGCAGCTTATCGACAGTAAAAGATACGCAGTATTTT
>TRBV6-5|TRBD1|TRBJ1-2|few
CASSSGTGLLFGGYTF
TGTGCCAGCAGTTCCGGGACAGGGTTATTATTTGGTGGCTACACCTTC
>TRBV5-1|-|TRBJ1-2|-
CASSLLAGSGYTF
TGCGCCAGCAGCTTGCTTGCAGGTAGTGGCTACACCTTC
>TRBV5-6|-|TRBJ1-5|-
CASSLGGGGQPQHF
TGTGCCAGCAGCTTGGGTGGAGGTGGTCAGCCCCAGCATTTT
>TRBV6-5|-|TRBJ1-1|-
CASRSTRNTEAFF
TGTGCCAGCAGATCGACTAGGAACACTGAAGCTTTCTTT
>TRBV18|TRBD1|TRBJ1-1|-
CASSSDRDAEAFF
TGTGCCAGCTCATCCGACAGGGACGCTGAAGCTTTCTTT
>TRBV29-1|TRBD1|TRBJ2-2|-
CSVGGASTPGQRSAGELFF
TGCAGCGTTGGAGGGGCCTCCACCCCGGGACAGAGATCTGCCGGGGAGCTGTTTTTT
>TRBV11-2|-|TRBJ1-1|-
CASSLVGWERHEAFF
TGTGCCAGCAGCTTAGTAGGGTGGGAGCGACACGAAGCTTTCTTT
>TRBV19|TRBD1|TRBJ1-5|-
CASSIVGGGRNQPQHF
TGTGCCAGTAGTATAGTTGGAGGGGGCCGGAATCAGCCCCAGCATTTT
>TRBV7-9|-|TRBJ1-3|-
CASSVSRVLAVHTIYF
TGTGCCAGCAGCGTAAGCCGGGTTCTGGCGGTACACACCATATATTTT